This is a list of T cell receptor beta chains from one sample in a study of neurological immune-mediated disorders. MiXCR, applied by TCRdb to the 5' RACE reads, yields one record per CDR3 protein. The sample shows some 15,000 distinct CDR3 sequences, less than 25% of them seen only once. Sequenced: PBMCs. The origin of the receptors is a man over 45 in good health. Both conserved end residues are part of each CDR3. Each record gives: D gene, V gene, clone size, CDR3 length, J gene, CDR3 DNA, CDR3 protein. A D gene is named only where the DNA matches it firmly. Clone sizes are given selectively: once, few, many, or a class where the clone is expanded.

>TRBD1|TRBV5-1|many|16|TRBJ2-3
TGCGCCAGCAGCTTGAGGGCCGGGACAGTGGGAGATACGCAGTATTTT
CASSLRAGTVGDTQYF
>TRBD2|TRBV3-1|many|16|TRBJ2-1
TGTGCCAGCAGCCAAGGCCCAGGCGGGAGGGGGAATGAGCAGTTCTTC
CASSQGPGGRGNEQFF
>NA|TRBV29-1|many|15|TRBJ1-4
TGCAGCGCCCGCGTTACACCTGCAACTAATGAAAAACTGTTTTTT
CSARVTPATNEKLFF
>TRBD1|TRBV20-1|many|12|TRBJ2-7
TGCAGTGCTTCACAGGGGGGATACGAGCAGTACTTC
CSASQGGYEQYF
>NA|TRBV5-1|NA|15|TRBJ2-7
TGCGCCAGCAGTCAGGATGGACAGCACTACAATGAGCAGTACTTC
CASSQDGQHYNEQYF
>NA|TRBV20-1|many|10|TRBJ1-2
TGCAGTGCTAGTCAACTTGGCTACACCTTC
CSASQLGYTF
>TRBD1|TRBV10-2|NA|14|TRBJ1-6
TGCGCCAGCACTCGGGACAGGGATAGATCACCCCTCCACTTT
CASTRDRDRSPLHF
>TRBD2|TRBV28|many|18|TRBJ2-7
TGTGCCAGCACGGAAACCGCACCCCTAGCGGGATTTTCCTACGAGCAGTACTTC
CASTETAPLAGFSYEQYF
>NA|TRBV9|NA|16|TRBJ2-7
TGTGCCAGCAGCGTAGGAGGGACGCCGAGCTCCTACGAGCAGTACTTC
CASSVGGTPSSYEQYF
>TRBD1|TRBV7-2|many|16|TRBJ2-7
TGTGCCAGCAGCTACCTCCCCGGGACAGCCACGTACGAGCAGTACTTC
CASSYLPGTATYEQYF
>NA|TRBV3-1|medium-sized|13|TRBJ2-7
TGTGCCAGCAGCCAGTTCGAGGGGATCGAGCAGTACTTC
CASSQFEGIEQYF
>NA|TRBV5-6|many|13|TRBJ1-1
TGTGCCAGCAGCCCTGGACAGAACACTGAAGCTTTCTTT
CASSPGQNTEAFF
>TRBD2|TRBV19|NA|13|TRBJ2-7
TGTGCCAGTAGTATGGGACTAGCGCGCGAGCAGTACTTC
CASSMGLAREQYF
>NA|TRBV7-9|many|13|TRBJ2-5
TGTGCCAGCAGCTCCCCGGGTTTGGAGACCCAGTACTTC
CASSSPGLETQYF
>NA|TRBV20-1|many|14|TRBJ1-1
TGCAGTGCTAGAGGCGCGGCCGGGAACACTGAAGCTTTCTTT
CSARGAAGNTEAFF
>TRBD1|TRBV10-3|many|14|TRBJ2-3
TGTGCCACCACACCGGACAGGGTGACAGATACGCAGTATTTT
CATTPDRVTDTQYF
>NA|TRBV3-1|many|14|TRBJ2-1
TGTGCCAGCAGCCAGGCAAGAGACTACAATGAGCAGTTCTTC
CASSQARDYNEQFF
>TRBD1|TRBV20-1|once|13|TRBJ1-4
TGCAGTGCTGCCGGGACAGGGGGTGAAAAACTGTTTTTT
CSAAGTGGEKLFF
>NA|TRBV6-2/TRBV6-3|NA|12|TRBJ2-7
TGTGCCAGCAGTTCCCGGGCCGACGAGCAGTACTTC
CASSSRADEQYF
>NA|TRBV7-6|many|13|TRBJ2-7
TGTGCCAGCAGCCAGGGAACGGTCTACGAGCAGTACTTC
CASSQGTVYEQYF
>TRBD2|TRBV5-1|NA|16|TRBJ2-1
TGCGCCAGCAGCTTGGGGCCTAGCGGTTCCTACAATGAGCAGTTCTTC
CASSLGPSGSYNEQFF
>TRBD2|TRBV7-3|many|19|TRBJ2-1
TGTGCCAGCAGCTTAACCAACGGCAATAGCGGGAGTATGAGGGGTGAGCAGTTCTTC
CASSLTNGNSGSMRGEQFF
>NA|TRBV5-1|many|16|TRBJ2-1
TGCGCCAGCAGCTTGGTGTCCCCTCCGCCGTACAATGAGCAGTTCTTC
CASSLVSPPPYNEQFF
>NA|TRBV7-2|many|15|TRBJ2-1
TGTGCCAGCAGCTTAGTATGGGGGGGCAACAATGAGCAGTTCTTC
CASSLVWGGNNEQFF
>TRBD2|TRBV7-2|NA|17|TRBJ2-3
TGTGCCAGCAGCTCCGCAGCGGGAGGAGGTAGCACAGATACGCAGTATTTT
CASSSAAGGGSTDTQYF
>NA|TRBV15|many|16|TRBJ2-7
TGTGCCACCAGCAAGCCCGGGACAATCAGCTCCTACGAGCAGTACTTC
CATSKPGTISSYEQYF
>NA|TRBV5-1|medium-sized|14|TRBJ2-5
TGCGCCAGCAGGTTAATAGCGGAACAAGAGACCCAGTACTTC
CASRLIAEQETQYF
>NA|TRBV5-6|many|15|TRBJ1-2
TGTGCCAGCAGCGGACGTGGGCTCCATAACTATGGCTACACCTTC
CASSGRGLHNYGYTF
>NA|TRBV15|many|13|TRBJ2-7
TGTGCCACCAGCCGGAGCAGGGCCTACGAGCAGTACTTC
CATSRSRAYEQYF
>TRBD2|TRBV5-1|NA|15|TRBJ2-1
TGCGCCAGCAGGATTAGCGGGTACTCTTACAATGAGCAGTTCTTC
CASRISGYSYNEQFF
>TRBD1|TRBV20-1|many|14|TRBJ1-5
TGCAGTGCGAGCGGGGACAGGGACAATCAGCCCCAGCATTTT
CSASGDRDNQPQHF
>TRBD2|TRBV5-1|many|17|TRBJ2-1
TGCGCCAGCAGCTTCTCCCCTCTAGCGGGAGGTTACAATGAGCAGTTCTTC
CASSFSPLAGGYNEQFF
>TRBD2|TRBV5-1|many|17|TRBJ2-2
TGCGCCAGCACCCCGGGACTAGCGGGAGTTTCGGCCGGGGAGCTGTTTTTT
CASTPGLAGVSAGELFF
>TRBD2|TRBV20-1|many|15|TRBJ2-1
TGCAGTGCTAGACCCGGGACTAGCGGGAGGAATGAGCAGTTCTTC
CSARPGTSGRNEQFF
>TRBD2|TRBV12-3/TRBV12-4|many|16|TRBJ2-5
TGTGCCAGCAGTTTCTGGAGCGGGAGGGACCAAGAGACCCAGTACTTC
CASSFWSGRDQETQYF
>NA|TRBV20-1|many|13|TRBJ1-5
TGCAGTGCGCGGGACAACCCGGGACAGCCCCAGCATTTT
CSARDNPGQPQHF
>NA|TRBV2|many|11|TRBJ2-1
TGTGCCAGCAGTGACTACAATGAGCAGTTCTTC
CASSDYNEQFF
>NA|TRBV6-5|many|12|TRBJ1-2
TGTGCCAGCAAAGGATGGGCGGATGGCTACACCTTC
CASKGWADGYTF
>NA|TRBV4-2|medium-sized|15|TRBJ1-3
TGTGCCAGCAGCCACCAAAAACAGGCTGGAAACACCATATATTTT
CASSHQKQAGNTIYF
>TRBD1|TRBV20-1|many|14|TRBJ2-3
TGCAGTGCCCTCGACAGGGCAAGCACAGATACGCAGTATTTT
CSALDRASTDTQYF
>NA|TRBV7-8|many|14|TRBJ1-4
TGTGCCAGCAGCCTCACGGCCTGGGATGAAAAACTGTTTTTT
CASSLTAWDEKLFF
>NA|TRBV28|many|14|TRBJ2-7
TGTGCCAGCAGTCAGAGGGCCAGGGGCCACGAGCAGTACTTC
CASSQRARGHEQYF
>TRBD1|TRBV30|NA|13|TRBJ2-7
TGTGCCTGGAGCCCGGACAGGGACTACGAGCAGTACTTC
CAWSPDRDYEQYF
>NA|TRBV7-2|many|15|TRBJ1-4
TGTGCCAGCAGCTTCAGGCCGGATCTTCATGAAAAACTGTTTTTT
CASSFRPDLHEKLFF
>TRBD1|TRBV5-1|many|15|TRBJ2-3
TGCGCCAGCAGCCGGGACAGGACCTCGGGCGGTACGCAGTATTTT
CASSRDRTSGGTQYF